In this sample, the clone carrying this T cell receptor (beta chain) turned up a few times. Its matching antigen is unknown. V lost 7 bases, J lost 5 bases, and 6 bases stayed unmatched. The CDR3 loop spans 13 amino acids. CDR1 SNHLY and CDR2 FYNNEI come from the germline V gene. This entry belongs to a study of CD8 T cells in ankylosing spondylitis. The study, taken as a whole, reports: Within matched ankylosing spondylitis synovial fluid, disease-linked clones were reportedly significantly enriched. What appeared characteristic of ankylosing spondylitis blood was a TCR beta motif of under 10 highly homologous variants. Earlier authors reported some of these motif variants in reactive arthritis synovial fluid and blood. Disease-linked clones had a CD8+ phenotype and relatively low frequency in peripheral blood.

Quantitative 5'-RACE with molecular barcodes generated TCR beta libraries. TCRdb itself ran the 5' RACE reads through MiXCR, one entry per CDR3 protein. This sample carries more than 500,000 distinct CDR3 sequences, approximately 5% of them seen once, and the ten largest clones take roughly 3.2%. This receptor was obtained from a male donor with ankylosing spondylitis. Material for sequencing was blood, either unsorted or a sorted T cell fraction (not recorded which). This chain links TRBV2 with TRBJ1-1; 8 positions match TRBD1. The CDR3 spells CASIRQGATEAFF. As DNA, the CDR3 is TGTGCCAGCATTCGGCAGGGGGCAACTGAAGCTTTCTTT.